Listed here are 9 T cell receptor beta chains from one sample, sequenced in a study of cytomegalovirus exposure and HLA in healthy donors. A multiplex PCR was run with 60 Vbeta primers and 13 Jbeta primers. Assay: immunoSEQ multiplex PCR; the TCRdb copy retains only in-frame clones and omits some. The data contain more than 100,000 clones, under 10% of them singletons. Sample: PBMCs. Receptors originate from a woman in her thirties or forties in good health and CMV-seropositive.

Only a few counts were recorded for this clone. The V gene is TRBV9, the J gene TRBJ2-5, with a weak D call TRBD1 (5 bases). The CDR3 is 14 amino acids. Germline values: CDR1 SGDLS, CDR2 YYNGEE. Between the trimmed V and J ends, which lost 0 bases and 4 bases, there was a span of 10 bases. CDR3 nucleotide sequence: TGTGCCAGCAGCGTAGGGACAAAGCGAGAGACCCAGTACTTC. Translating it yields CASSVGTKRETQYF.

The rearrangement links TRBV11-2 to TRBJ2-3; D is perhaps TRBD2 (5 bases). V was pared by 1 base and J by 3 bases, with 8 bases between. Germline-derived CDR1 and CDR2 are SGHAT and FQNNGV. The CDR3 spans 14 residues. CDR3 sequence reads: CASSLGLRTDTQYF. The DNA for the CDR3 is TGTGCCAGCAGCTTAGGACTAAGGACAGATACGCAGTATTTT.

The sample holds a few counts of this clone. V usage is TRBV6-6 and J usage is TRBJ1-2, with 7 bases identical to TRBD1. Germline CDR1 is MNHNY and CDR2 is SVGAGI (reference sequence). Trimming cost V 5 bases and J 6 bases; bases outside gene matches: 6. This CDR3 has 13 residues. CDR3 bases: TGTGCCAGCAGTGGGCAGGGGACAGATGGCTACACCTTC. It is translated as CASSGQGTDGYTF.

This clone was seen more than once but under ten times. The chain is built from TRBV2 and TRBJ1-3; TRBD1 matches 10 bases. CDR1 SNHLY and CDR2 FYNNEI come from the germline V gene. With V trimmed by 5 bases and J by 0 bases, 7 bases remained unmatched. The CDR3 consists of 17 residues. The CDR3 bases are TGTGCCAGCAGTTCGGGACAGGGGCGAACCTCTGGAAACACCATATATTTT. It yields the protein CASSSGQGRTSGNTIYF.

The chain employs TRBV7-9 and TRBJ2-3; D possibly corresponds to TRBD1 (6 bases). V was shortened by 4 bases and J by 6 bases, with 20 bases between the two germline ends. The germline CDR1 and CDR2 sequences are SEHNR and FQNEAQ (reference sequence). This CDR3 contains 16 residues. The CDR3 region is CASSSPPQGLKDTQYF. The CDR3 nucleotides are TGTGCCAGCAGCTCCCCCCCGCAGGGGCTCAAGGATACGCAGTATTTT.

V usage is TRBV18 and J usage is TRBJ1-5, with a tentative D call TRBD1 (6 bases). The CDR3 spans 16 residues. In germline, CDR1 is KGHSH, CDR2 LQKENI. Trimming removed 4 bases from V and 0 bases from J, with 13 bases in between. DNA for the CDR3: TGTGCCAGCTCACGGGGGACACCGGATAGCAATCAGCCCCAGCATTTT. This sequence encodes CASSRGTPDSNQPQHF.

This clone was seen a handful of times. V gene TRBV5-6 combines with J gene TRBJ1-6; 10 bases agree with TRBD1. The CDR3 is 17 amino acids. Germline CDR1 is SGHDT and CDR2 is YYEEEE. V was pared by 4 bases and J by 7 bases, with 11 bases of the junction left unmatched. This CDR3 is CASSARIRTGGNSPLHF. The CDR3 region has the DNA TGTGCCAGCAGCGCAAGGATACGGACAGGGGGAAATTCACCCCTCCACTTT.

The genes are TRBV11-2 and TRBJ1-2; 10 positions match TRBD1. Looked up from germline, CDR1 is SGHAT and CDR2 is FQNNGV. V trimming: 8 bases; J trimming: 8 bases; junction bases outside the gene matches: 8. This CDR3 has 13 residues. The CDR3 spells CASGDRGRSGYTF. Here the CDR3 DNA reads TGTGCCAGCGGTGACAGGGGGCGTAGCGGCTACACCTTC.

This rearrangement joins TRBV27 to TRBJ2-7; D not certain. V was trimmed by 7 bases and J by 4 bases, leaving 17 bases between them. The length of the CDR3 is 14 residues. CDR1 is MNHEY and CDR2 is SMNVEV in the germline V gene (reference sequence). CDR3 in DNA: TGTGCCAGCACAAGTGCGGTCGGAGCATACGAGCAGTACTTC. This sequence encodes CASTSAVGAYEQYF.